These 27 T cell receptor beta chains were all obtained from the same sample, sequenced in a study of shared clonotypes between healthy human individuals. Here immunoSEQ multiplex PCR was the method, and the copy in TCRdb shows in-frame clones only, minus some. The repertoire has around 2.1 million clones, about 94% of them found once; the top ten carry 0.1% to 0.15%. The sequencing input was naive CD4+ T cells sorted from blood. Subset reported: CD45RA+ positively selected. Every receptor here comes from a man between 18 and 29 years old in good health.

This clone has only one observation. The same CDR3 is also encoded by other DNA sequences in this sample. The V call is TRBV7-2, the J call TRBJ2-1, with 13 bases identical to TRBD2. Germline trimming cut 3 bases from V and 5 bases from J; bases unmatched to any gene: 1. This CDR3 spans 15 amino acids. Per germline, CDR1 SGHTA and CDR2 FQGNSA. CDR3 nucleotides: TGTGCCAGCAGCTTGGGACTAGCGGGGAACAATGAGCAGTTCTTC. This translates into CASSLGLAGNNEQFF.

This chain links TRBV5-1 with TRBJ1-5; weak D call: TRBD1 (6 bases). Germline-derived CDR1 and CDR2 are SGHRS and YFSETQ. This CDR3 region has 15 residues. Trimming left V 2 bases short and J 2 bases short, with 11 bases between. The CDR3 region is CASSFGTSGNQPQHF. The CDR3 region has the DNA TGCGCCAGCAGCTTCGGGACATCTGGCAATCAGCCCCAGCATTTT.

The chain has TRBV30 and TRBJ1-2; 7 nucleotides line up with TRBD1. The CDR3 spans 15 residues. J gave up 0 bases and V 4 bases, and 8 bases lay outside the gene matches. Germline loops: CDR1 GTSNPN, CDR2 SVGIG (reference sequence). DNA of the CDR3: TGTGCCTGGATAGGGACAGATTACACTAACTATGGCTACACCTTC. Its protein is CAWIGTDYTNYGYTF.

The rearrangement links TRBV29-1 to TRBJ2-4; D may be TRBD1 (6 bases). The CDR3 is 13 residues long. Trimming removed 7 bases at V and 0 bases at J, with 10 bases between. The germline V gene encodes CDR1 SQVTM and CDR2 ANQGSEA. The chain's CDR3 is CSARTVAKNIQYF. In nucleotides, the CDR3 is TGCAGCGCCAGGACAGTAGCCAAAAACATTCAGTACTTC. The full variable domain, rest sourced from reference TRBV29-1 and TRBJ2-4, is SAVISQKPSRDICQRGTSLTIQCQVDSQVTMMFWYRQQPGQSLTLIATANQGSEATYESGFVIDKFPISRPNLTFSTLTVSNMSPEDSSIYLCSARTVAKNIQYFGAGTRLSVL.

This clone was seen only once. The V call is TRBV7-6, the J call TRBJ2-5; D possibly corresponds to TRBD2 (5 bases). CDR3 length: 14 amino acids. The ends were cut back, 2 bases at V and 0 bases at J, with 7 bases in the middle. Germline CDR1 is SGHVS and CDR2 is FNYEAQ. The CDR3 nucleotides read TGTGCCAGCAGCTTATCGCGGGACCAAGAGACCCAGTACTTC. Encoded protein: CASSLSRDQETQYF. The whole variable domain, filled in from reference TRBV7-6 and TRBJ2-5, reads GAGVSQSPRYKVTKRGQDVALRCDPISGHVSLYWYRQALGQGPEFLTYFNYEAQQDKSGLPNDRFSAERPEGSISTLTIQRTEQRDSAMYRCASSLSRDQETQYFGPGTRLLVL.

The chain joins TRBV19 to TRBJ1-5; TRBD1 might be the D (5 bases). Germline V gene lookup returns CDR1 LNHDA and CDR2 SQIVND (reference sequence). CDR3 length equals 15 residues. Trimming left V 3 bases short and J 2 bases short, with 11 bases between. The CDR3 nucleotides are TGTGCCAGTAGTATTCTAGGGGAAGGCAATCAGCCCCAGCATTTT. The encoded protein is CASSILGEGNQPQHF. Using reference TRBV19 and TRBJ1-5 for the parts outside the CDR3, the full variable domain is DGGITQSPKYLFRKEGQNVTLSCEQNLNHDAMYWYRQDPGQGLRLIYYSQIVNDFQKGDIAEGYSVSREKKESFPLTVTSAQKNPTAFYLCASSILGEGNQPQHFGDGTRLSIL.

The rearrangement joins TRBV6-5 to TRBJ1-4; TRBD1 might be the D (5 bases). V was shortened by 4 bases and J by 5 bases, with 11 bases between the two germline ends. From germline, CDR1 is MNHEY and CDR2 SVGAGI. This CDR3 has 14 residues. The CDR3 coding sequence is TGTGCCAGCAGTTCGGGGGAGCTAAATGAAAAACTGTTTTTT. Residues: CASSSGELNEKLFF.

This clone was counted a single time. The same CDR3 also results from other DNA sequences found in this sample. This rearrangement joins TRBV5-1 to TRBJ1-4, with D possibly being TRBD1 (6 bases). V lost 0 bases to trimming and J lost 5 bases, with 11 bases between them. The CDR3 runs 15 residues. CDR1 is SGHRS and CDR2 is YFSETQ in the germline V gene. CDR3 DNA sequence: TGCGCCAGCAGCTTGGAAGGGGGGGCCAATGAAAAACTGTTTTTT. Protein product: CASSLEGGANEKLFF. The complete variable domain, with remaining parts taken from reference TRBV5-1 and TRBJ1-4, reads KAGVTQTPRYLIKTRGQQVTLSCSPISGHRSVSWYQQTPGQGLQFLFEYFSETQRNKGNFPGRFSGRQFSNSRSEMNVSTLELGDSALYLCASSLEGGANEKLFFGSGTQLSVL.

V is TRBV5-4 and J is TRBJ1-2, with D tentatively TRBD1 (5 bases). V lost 1 base and J lost 8, with 21 bases in between. The germline V gene encodes CDR1 SGHNT and CDR2 YYREEE (reference sequence). The CDR3 spans 16 residues. CDR3 bases: TGTGCCAGCAGCTTGTTCTCCCAGGCGGCAGCAGGGGGCTACACCTTC. The encoded protein is CASSLFSQAAAGGYTF.

CDR3 nucleotides: TGTGCCAGCAGCCTATACGCAGACAATGAGCAGTTCTTC. This encodes CASSLYADNEQFF. The chain is built from TRBV6-5 and TRBJ2-1; the D is unclear. CDR1 and CDR2 from the germline V gene are MNHEY and SVGAGI. This CDR3 region has 13 residues. V shed 6 bases and J shed 5 bases, with 11 bases lying between them.

V is TRBV11-2 and J is TRBJ1-2; TRBD1 matches at 7 bases. The trim removed 0 bases at V and 0 bases at J, leaving 4 bases unmatched. Germline V lookup: CDR1 SGHAT, CDR2 FQNNGV. The CDR3 covers 16 residues. CDR3 sequence: CASSLDLGTANYGYTF. CDR3 DNA: TGTGCCAGCAGCTTAGATCTCGGGACAGCTAACTATGGCTACACCTTC.

The chain joins TRBV5-4 to TRBJ2-1; D may be TRBD1 or TRBD2 (6 bases each). Germline CDR1 is SGHNT and CDR2 is YYREEE (reference sequence). Trimming pared 0 bases from V and 0 bases from J, leaving 10 bases between. The CDR3 spans 16 residues. The CDR3 DNA sequence: TGTGCCAGCAGCTTGGCGAGGGGGGCCTCCTACAATGAGCAGTTCTTC. Translation: CASSLARGASYNEQFF.

The chain combines TRBV6-5 with TRBJ2-1, with 9 bases matching TRBD1. Germline trimming cut 3 bases from V and 9 bases from J; bases unmatched to any gene: 12. Per the germline V gene, CDR1 is MNHEY and CDR2 is SVGAGI. There are 16 residues in the CDR3. CDR3 loop: CASSYFNRGLGVEQFF. The CDR3 nucleotides are TGTGCCAGCAGTTATTTCAACAGGGGGCTGGGGGTTGAGCAGTTCTTC.

V is TRBV9 and J is TRBJ1-4, with unresolved D. This CDR3 has 12 amino acids. Trimming left V 4 bases short and J 8 bases short, with 9 bases between. Germline V gives CDR1 SGDLS, CDR2 YYNGEE. DNA for the CDR3: TGTGCCAGCAGCCGCCCTGAGGAAAAACTGTTTTTT. This gives the protein CASSRPEEKLFF. Complete variable domain (other parts from reference TRBV9 and TRBJ1-4): DSGVTQTPKHLITATGQRVTLRCSPRSGDLSVYWYQQSLDQGLQFLIQYYNGEERAKGNILERFSAQQFPDLHSELNLSSLELGDSALYFCASSRPEEKLFFGSGTQLSVL.

The gene calls are TRBV5-1 and TRBJ2-1, with a weak D call TRBD2 (6 bases). Deletions cut 4 bases from V and 2 bases from J, with 13 bases between. This CDR3 comprises 15 residues. From germline, CDR1 is SGHRS and CDR2 YFSETQ. CDR3 amino acids: CASSLSGDPYNEQFF. The DNA for the CDR3 is TGCGCCAGCAGCCTTTCGGGAGACCCCTACAATGAGCAGTTCTTC.

V is TRBV7-9 and J is TRBJ2-2; TRBD2 matches at 10 bases. The CDR3 spans 17 residues. Germline CDR1 SEHNR, CDR2 FQNEAQ (reference sequence). With V trimmed by 5 bases and J by 4 bases, 10 bases remained unmatched. Written as DNA, the CDR3 is TGTGCCAGCAGCCTCCGGGGCAGCGGGGGGGCCACCGGGGAGCTGTTTTTT. Translated: CASSLRGSGGATGELFF.

The chain joins TRBV5-4 to TRBJ2-3, with TRBD2 identical over 7 bases. CDR3 length: 16 amino acids. CDR1 is SGHNT and CDR2 is YYREEE in the germline V gene (reference sequence). The J segment lost 6 bases and the V segment lost 3 bases, leaving 13 bases of the junction unmatched. The CDR3 coding sequence is TGTGCCAGCAGCTCGCCTATGGGGGGGGGTCAGGATACGCAGTATTTT. It specifies CASSSPMGGGQDTQYF.

Worth noting for this clone: The sample contains more than one DNA sequence encoding this CDR3. The gene calls are TRBV6-1 and TRBJ2-6; D call uncertain. V was trimmed by 6 bases and J by 2 bases, leaving 5 bases between them. Germline lookup yields CDR1 MNHNS and CDR2 SASEGT. There are 13 residues in the CDR3. CDR3 DNA sequence: TGTGCCAGCAGAGGCGCTGGGGCCAACGTCCTGACTTTC. Translation: CASRGAGANVLTF.

This chain links TRBV4-3 with TRBJ2-7, with D unresolved. This CDR3 has 12 residues. CDR1 and CDR2 from the germline V gene are LGHNA and YSLEER. V lost 1 base and J lost 6, with 7 bases in between. CDR3 coding DNA: TGCGCCAGCAGCCAAGTAAGATCCGAGCAGTACTTC. Residues: CASSQVRSEQYF.

The chain carries TRBV18 and TRBJ1-5; perhaps TRBD1 as D (5 bases). The CDR3 runs to 14 residues. The ends were cut back, 1 base at V and 5 bases at J, with 9 bases in the middle. Germline CDR1 and CDR2: KGHSH and LQKENI. This chain's CDR3 is CASSPLDSHQPQHF. In nucleotides, the CDR3 is TGTGCCAGCTCACCACTTGACAGCCATCAGCCCCAGCATTTT.

The V call is TRBV5-1, the J call TRBJ2-1; TRBD1 matches 7 bases. After removal of 1 base from V and 8 bases from J, the junction contained 6 bases not matched to a gene. The germline gives CDR1 SGHRS, CDR2 YFSETQ. This CDR3 has 14 residues. This chain's CDR3 is CASSLPTQGDEQFF. CDR3 DNA: TGCGCCAGCAGCTTGCCCACCCAGGGGGATGAGCAGTTCTTC.

The chain uses TRBV6-5 and TRBJ1-5; no definite D call. Germline V gene lookup returns CDR1 MNHEY and CDR2 SVGAGI. Trimming took off 10 bases at V and 1 base at J, with 11 bases between the two ends. The CDR3 is made up of 13 amino acids. CDR3 coding DNA: TGTGCCATTTTCCCACGGAGCAATCAGCCCCAGCATTTT. Its translation is CAIFPRSNQPQHF.

The chain joins TRBV11-2 to TRBJ2-2; 8 bases align to TRBD2. This CDR3 is built from 15 residues. Per germline, CDR1 SGHAT and CDR2 FQNNGV. V lost 1 base and J lost 3; bases outside the gene matches: 1. The DNA of the CDR3 is TGTGCCAGCAGCTTAGCGGGGGGGTACACCGGGGAGCTGTTTTTT. Residues: CASSLAGGYTGELFF.

Notes on this clone: In the same sample, other DNA sequences code for this CDR3. This rearrangement joins TRBV2 to TRBJ2-7; the D is unclear. Trimming shortened V by 4 bases and J by 2 bases, and 3 bases separated the two germline ends. The CDR3 sequence is 11 residues long. Germline CDR1 SNHLY, CDR2 FYNNEI. The CDR3 DNA reads as TGTGCCAGCAGTGGGGCCTACGAGCAGTACTTC. Translated, it gives CASSGAYEQYF.

The chain links TRBV2 to TRBJ1-2, with D unclear. Germline loops: CDR1 SNHLY, CDR2 FYNNEI. The CDR3 is made up of 13 amino acids. V gave up 3 bases and J gave up 11 bases, with 16 bases separating them. The CDR3 region has the DNA TGTGCCAGCAGTGATAGGCGTATTGAAGGGTACACCTTC. Translated: CASSDRRIEGYTF.

The chain links TRBV6-4 to TRBJ2-5, with 9 nucleotides matching TRBD1. Germline CDR1 is MRHNA and CDR2 is SNTAGT. J gave up 4 bases and V 1 base, and 4 bases lay outside the gene matches. This CDR3 comprises 15 residues. Here the CDR3 reads CASSDYRGRGETQYF. For the CDR3, the DNA is TGTGCCAGCAGTGACTACAGGGGGCGAGGAGAGACCCAGTACTTC.

On this clone: The same CDR3 also results from other DNA sequences found in this sample. The V gene is TRBV10-3, the J gene TRBJ2-5; D is ambiguous. The CDR3 spans 12 residues. V lost 3 bases, J lost 4 bases, and 6 bases lay in between. Germline loops: CDR1 ENHRY, CDR2 SYGVKD. The CDR3 region is CAISESRETQYF. In nucleotides, the CDR3 is TGTGCCATCAGTGAAAGTAGAGAGACCCAGTACTTC.